The present T cell receptor (beta chain) was sequenced within a study of Ad26.COV2.S vaccination and SARS-CoV-2 variants. In the study overall: A COV1001 Ad26.COV2.S trial-arm participant provided the sample. Administration of Ad26.COV2.S was intramuscular, either once or twice 56 days apart. General study findings and limits: Vaccine recipients had higher spike-specific TCR breadth than placebo recipients.

Profiled with immunoSEQ multiplex PCR; TCRdb holds only in-frame clones, not every one. Of more than 300,000 clones in the sample, approximately 86% were seen once. The V gene's germline CDR1 is SGHTA and CDR2 FQGNSA. The CDR3 has 15 residues. With 1 base clipped from V and 7 bases from J, the junction kept 2 bases outside the gene matches. About this clone itself: Its antigen is as yet unknown.

Described treatment: some 20 received Ad26.COV2.S at low or high dose, single or two shots; roughly five received placebo; per-sample allocation not given. At day 63 after the first vaccine or placebo injection, samples were drawn. This chain connects TRBV7-2 to TRBJ1-6, with TRBD1 matching over 9 bases. The specimen was peripheral blood, collected in a trial of Ad26.COV2.S vaccine versus placebo. The TCR originated in a person aged 18 to 59 who received the Ad26.COV2.S COVID-19 vaccine or a placebo. The CDR3 reads CASSLGGTGNSPLHF. For the CDR3, the DNA is TGTGCCAGCAGCTTAGGAGGGACAGGGAATTCACCCCTCCACTTT.